The 12 T cell receptor beta chains in this list originate from one sample, sequenced in a study of blood T cell repertoires in COVID-19 (dated by TCRdb to 2018 to 2021). The method was the immunoSEQ multiplex PCR assay. TCRdb holds this immuneACCESS table with in-frame rearrangements only. Some clones are missing; in checked studies, unresolved V genes explain under half, and the rest has no known cause. The sample table records 150,000 to 200,000 clones; around 85% of these occur just once. The top ten clonotypes cover roughly 14% of the sample. Sequencing was carried out using peripheral blood. The receptors here all came from a man between 45 and 60 years old who had recovered from COVID-19.

This sequence joins TRBV29-1 and TRBJ2-7, with 7 bases aligning to TRBD1. The CDR3 runs 12 residues. Trimming cost V 6 bases and J 6 bases; bases outside gene matches: 8. The V gene's germline CDR1 is SQVTM and CDR2 ANQGSEA. The CDR3 sequence: CSVRQGFFEQYF. The CDR3 coding sequence is TGCAGCGTCCGACAGGGATTTTTCGAGCAGTACTTC.

This sequence joins TRBV29-1 and TRBJ1-1, with D hard to call. CDR1 and CDR2 (germline): SQVTM, ANQGSEA. V was shortened by 4 bases and J by 4 bases, with 13 bases between the two germline ends. The CDR3 covers 13 residues. The CDR3 bases are TGCAGCGTTGGCGCTTCGAGAGGCACTGAAGCTTTCTTT. It codes for CSVGASRGTEAFF.

The chain links TRBV27 to TRBJ1-2; no firm D call. V lost 5 bases and J 10 bases, leaving 11 bases between the germline ends. Germline V gene data show CDR1 as MNHEY and CDR2 as SMNVEV (reference sequence). The CDR3 totals 11 residues. The CDR3 bases are TGTGCCAGCAGTCGTGGACGGGACTACACCTTC. It translates to CASSRGRDYTF.

The chain has TRBV24-1 and TRBJ2-5; 13 bases are a match to TRBD2. Trimming removed 4 bases from V and 5 bases from J; junction bases left unmatched: 6. CDR1 and CDR2 (germline): KGHDR, SFDVKD. The CDR3 sequence is 16 residues long. CDR3 amino acids: CATSDPGLAGVETQYF. CDR3 sequence (DNA): TGTGCCACCAGTGACCCTGGACTAGCGGGAGTTGAGACCCAGTACTTC.

This rearrangement joins TRBV7-9 to TRBJ2-7; the D gene is possibly TRBD2 (6 bases). Germline CDR1 SEHNR, CDR2 FQNEAQ (reference sequence). The CDR3 has 13 residues. The germline V and J ends were trimmed by 3 bases and 1 base, with 7 bases remaining between them. CDR3 coding DNA: TGTGCCAGCAGCTTTCGGGAGTCCTACGAGCAGTACTTC. Protein sequence: CASSFRESYEQYF.

This chain joins TRBV19 and TRBJ1-6; D is ambiguous. CDR3 size: 14 residues. V was clipped by 7 bases and J by 10 bases, with 17 bases between them. Looked up from germline, CDR1 is LNHDA and CDR2 is SQIVND (reference sequence). CDR3 nucleotide sequence: TGTGCCAGTACCCCGATCCTTAACAGATCACCCCTCCACTTT. It codes for CASTPILNRSPLHF.

This chain links TRBV5-4 with TRBJ2-1; 14 bases agree with TRBD2. The CDR3 contains 15 residues. The trim removed 4 bases at V and 7 bases at J, leaving 4 bases unmatched. Germline V gene data show CDR1 as SGHNT and CDR2 as YYREEE (reference sequence). The DNA of the CDR3 is TGTGCCAGCAGCGAGGGACTAGCGGGAGTAAATGAGCAGTTCTTC. It codes for CASSEGLAGVNEQFF. The full variable domain, rest sourced from reference TRBV5-4 and TRBJ2-1, is ETGVTQSPTHLIKTRGQQVTLRCSSQSGHNTVSWYQQALGQGPQFIFQYYREEENGRGNFPPRFSGLQFPNYSSELNVNALELDDSALYLCASSEGLAGVNEQFFGPGTRLTVL.

The rearrangement uses TRBV19 and TRBJ2-3, with TRBD2 as a possible D gene (6 bases). The CDR3 has 15 residues. Trimming shortened V by 1 base and J by 2 bases, and 10 bases separated the two germline ends. Germline V CDR1 and CDR2: LNHDA, SQIVND (reference sequence). In DNA form, the CDR3 reads TGTGCCAGTAGTATAGCGGGAGTTGTCACAGATACGCAGTATTTT. Translating it yields CASSIAGVVTDTQYF.

The genes are TRBV2 and TRBJ2-2, with D tentatively TRBD1 (6 bases). The CDR3 is made up of 15 amino acids. CDR1 and CDR2 from the germline V gene are SNHLY and FYNNEI. V lost 4 bases and J lost 5, with 14 bases in between. Here the CDR3 reads CASSARGSLTGELFF. The CDR3 DNA is TGTGCCAGCAGTGCTAGGGGGAGTCTTACCGGGGAGCTGTTTTTT. The full variable domain, rest sourced from reference TRBV2 and TRBJ2-2, is EPEVTQTPSHQVTQMGQEVILRCVPISNHLYFYWYRQILGQKVEFLVSFYNNEISEKSEIFDDQFSVERPDGSNFTLKIRSTKLEDSAMYFCASSARGSLTGELFFGEGSRLTVL.

J is TRBJ1-4 and V is TRBV5-1; TRBD1 might be the D (5 bases). The CDR3 covers 16 residues. Germline CDR1 and CDR2: SGHRS and YFSETQ. Trimming took 4 bases from V and 8 from J, leaving 21 bases between them. In DNA form, the CDR3 reads TGCGCCAGCAGCCCCCTGACAGCGCGTATCTCGGAAAAACTGTTTTTT. It is translated as CASSPLTARISEKLFF.

This chain connects TRBV19 to TRBJ2-5, with TRBD2 identical over 11 bases. Germline assignment: CDR1 LNHDA and CDR2 SQIVND (reference sequence). J gave up 2 bases and V 6 bases, and 2 bases lay outside the gene matches. The CDR3 consists of 14 residues. DNA of the CDR3: TGTGCCAGTAGCCCTAGCGGGAGGCAAGAGACCCAGTACTTC. Encoded protein: CASSPSGRQETQYF. The full variable domain, its missing parts supplied by reference TRBV19 and TRBJ2-5, is DGGITQSPKYLFRKEGQNVTLSCEQNLNHDAMYWYRQDPGQGLRLIYYSQIVNDFQKGDIAEGYSVSREKKESFPLTVTSAQKNPTAFYLCASSPSGRQETQYFGPGTRLLVL.

The chain recombines TRBV7-9 with TRBJ2-3; perhaps TRBD2 as D (5 bases). The V gene lost 7 bases and the J gene lost 0 bases, with 14 bases spanning the gap. The CDR3 totals 15 residues. The V gene's germline CDR1 is SEHNR and CDR2 FQNEAQ (reference sequence). CDR3 DNA: TGTGCCAGCACCCTACGAAGGACTAGCACAGATACGCAGTATTTT. It yields the protein CASTLRRTSTDTQYF.